The 15 T cell receptor beta chains given below trace back to one sample, sequenced in a study of blood T cell repertoires in COVID-19 (dated by TCRdb to about 2020). The library was prepared using the immunoSEQ multiplex PCR assay. The table comes from immuneACCESS by way of TCRdb, which keeps in-frame sequences with V and J called. Part of the clones is missing from these tables; in studies checked, under half for an unresolved V gene and the rest for unknown reasons. The sample table shows some 57,000 clones, and 89% are seen once. Of the sample, roughly 1.5% is held by the ten largest clones. Sequenced: peripheral blood. The source of these receptors is a man between 60 and 75 years old with acute or convalescent COVID-19.

The chain recombines TRBV5-1 with TRBJ1-4, with D maybe TRBD1 (5 bases). CDR1 is SGHRS, CDR2 YFSETQ, per germline. Trimming cost V 0 bases and J 8 bases, with 11 bases left between them. CDR3 length: 14 residues. CDR3 loop: CASSLDGGEEKLFF. In DNA, the CDR3 is TGCGCCAGCAGCTTGGACGGGGGTGAAGAAAAACTGTTTTTT.

The V call is TRBV14, the J call TRBJ1-1; a possible D gene is TRBD1 (6 bases). Looked up from germline, CDR1 is SGHDN and CDR2 is FVKESK. CDR3 length: 15 residues. V lost 2 bases, J lost 4 bases, and 14 bases lay in between. The CDR3 DNA sequence: TGTGCCAGCAGCCAAATTAACAGGGTTTCCACTGAAGCTTTCTTT. Amino acid sequence: CASSQINRVSTEAFF.

The chain employs TRBV6-5 and TRBJ2-7, with TRBD1 matching 8 bases. This CDR3 spans 15 amino acids. V lost 7 bases, J lost 7 bases, and 15 bases stayed unmatched. Germline assignment: CDR1 MNHEY and CDR2 SVGAGI. The CDR3 protein is CASTRRTGQVVEQYF. The CDR3 coding sequence is TGTGCCAGCACCCGAAGGACGGGACAGGTAGTGGAGCAGTACTTC.

This rearrangement joins TRBV5-1 to TRBJ2-3; perhaps TRBD2 as D (7 bases). V gave up 5 bases and J gave up 4 bases, with 17 bases separating them. Germline lookup yields CDR1 SGHRS and CDR2 YFSETQ. The CDR3 contains 15 residues. CDR3 residues: CASSVVGGPADTQYF. The CDR3 DNA is TGCGCCAGCAGTGTTGTCGGGGGGCCAGCAGATACGCAGTATTTT.

V usage is TRBV29-1 and J usage is TRBJ2-7; 7 bases are a match to TRBD1. V dropped 6 bases and J dropped 0; count of bases not matched to a gene: 8. Per germline, CDR1 SQVTM and CDR2 ANQGSEA. This CDR3 spans 14 amino acids. CDR3 in DNA: TGCAGCGTCAGAGACAGGGCGAGCTCCTACGAGCAGTACTTC. It specifies CSVRDRASSYEQYF.

By sample fraction, this clone is medium-sized. The rearrangement uses TRBV2 and TRBJ2-2, with 9 bases that match TRBD1. CDR1 is SNHLY, CDR2 FYNNEI, per germline. V dropped 7 bases and J dropped 7; count of bases not matched to a gene: 7. The CDR3 loop spans 14 amino acids. This CDR3 is CASTVLTGGGELFF. CDR3 DNA sequence: TGTGCCAGCACCGTGTTGACAGGGGGCGGGGAGCTGTTTTTT.

J is TRBJ1-1 and V is TRBV21-1; the table assigns TRBD1, which was not confirmed against the DNA. TRBV21-1 is classified as a pseudogene. The CDR3 consists of 14 residues. CDR3 DNA: TGTGCCAGCAGCGGCCGGGACAGGAACACTGAAGCTTTCTTT. It codes for CASSGRDRNTEAFF.

As for this clone: A read error may account for a junction end that differs from germline. The CDR3 reads CASSLGGNKEQFF. Here the CDR3 DNA reads TGTGCCAGCAGCTTAGGGGGTAACAAGGAGCAGTTCTTC. V gene TRBV5-6 combines with J gene TRBJ2-1, with D possibly TRBD1 on 6 matching bases. The CDR3 spans 13 residues. The V gene's germline CDR1 is SGHDT and CDR2 YYEEEE.

The gene calls are TRBV3-1 (or the pseudogene TRBV3-2) and TRBJ1-2; 7 bases align to TRBD1. This CDR3 contains 15 residues. V trimming: 0 bases; J trimming: 4 bases; junction bases outside the gene matches: 5. Germline assignment: CDR1 LGHDT and CDR2 YNNKEL (reference sequence). CDR3 protein: CASSQEEGARYGYTF. The CDR3 nucleotides read TGTGCCAGCAGCCAAGAGGAGGGGGCCCGCTATGGCTACACCTTC.

This rearrangement joins TRBV5-5 to TRBJ1-4; D may be TRBD1 (6 bases). Germline lookup yields CDR1 SGHKS and CDR2 YYEKEE (reference sequence). The CDR3 extends over 14 amino acids. V lost 7 bases and J lost 6, with 16 bases in between. The chain's CDR3 is CASGAQGSYEKLFF. The CDR3 DNA follows: TGTGCCAGCGGGGCGCAGGGGAGTTATGAAAAACTGTTTTTT.

This clone was found once. The V gene is TRBV12-5, the J gene TRBJ1-1; 7 nucleotides line up with TRBD1. The CDR3 is made up of 16 amino acids. Per germline, CDR1 LGHNT and CDR2 FRNRAP. Losses at the gene ends were 5 bases for V and 3 bases for J; bases not matched to a gene: 12. In DNA form, the CDR3 reads TGTGCTAGTGGTGGGTCCAGGGGGGAGATGGACACTGAAGCTTTCTTT. As protein: CASGGSRGEMDTEAFF.

This chain joins TRBV27 and TRBJ1-2; TRBD1 aligns across 7 bases. The CDR3 is made up of 15 amino acids. Germline CDR1 is MNHEY and CDR2 is SMNVEV (reference sequence). V was clipped by 2 bases and J by 8 bases; unmatched bases: 11. The DNA of the CDR3 is TGTGCCAGCAGTTTAGCCGGACAGGCTCGTGACGGCTACACCTTC. Residues: CASSLAGQARDGYTF.

This chain links TRBV6-2 or TRBV6-3 with TRBJ2-7, with D unclear. Germline V gives CDR1 MNHEY, CDR2 SVGEGT. V was pared by 4 bases and J by 0 bases, with 13 bases between. The CDR3 is made up of 15 amino acids. CDR3 in DNA: TGTGCCAGCAGTTCCGTCCGAAGCTCCTCCTACGAGCAGTACTTC. Its protein is CASSSVRSSSYEQYF.

The rearrangement links TRBV18 to TRBJ1-4; perhaps TRBD1 as D (6 bases). Germline V gene lookup returns CDR1 KGHSH and CDR2 LQKENI. The germline V and J ends were trimmed by 5 bases and 4 bases, with 23 bases remaining between them. The CDR3 covers 18 residues. CDR3 region: CASSGQLPLDSHNEKLFF. Written as DNA, the CDR3 is TGTGCCAGCTCAGGACAACTACCATTGGACAGCCATAATGAAAAACTGTTTTTT. The variable domain in full, with the rest retrieved from reference TRBV18 and TRBJ1-4, is NAGVMQNPRHLVRRRGQEARLRCSPMKGHSHVYWYRQLPEEGLKFMVYLQKENIIDESGMPKERFSAEFPKEGPSILRIQQVVRGDSAAYFCASSGQLPLDSHNEKLFFGSGTQLSVL.

The CDR3 region is CATSVTGANVLTF. The DNA for the CDR3 is TGTGCCACCAGTGTCACTGGGGCCAACGTCCTGACTTTC. This chain connects TRBV24-1 to TRBJ2-6; no definite D call. CDR3 size: 13 residues. The germline V gene encodes CDR1 KGHDR and CDR2 SFDVKD. V dropped 5 bases and J dropped 2 bases, with 3 bases sitting between them.